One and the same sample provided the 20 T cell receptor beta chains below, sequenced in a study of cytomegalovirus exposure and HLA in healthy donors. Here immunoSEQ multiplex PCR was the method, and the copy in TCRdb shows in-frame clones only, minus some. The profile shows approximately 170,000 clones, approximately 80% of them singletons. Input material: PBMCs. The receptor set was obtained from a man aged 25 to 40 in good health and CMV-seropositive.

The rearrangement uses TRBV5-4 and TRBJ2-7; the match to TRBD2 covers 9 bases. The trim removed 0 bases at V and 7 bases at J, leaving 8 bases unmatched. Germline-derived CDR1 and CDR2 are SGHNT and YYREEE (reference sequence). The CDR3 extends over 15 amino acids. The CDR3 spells CASSLGLAEMQEQYF. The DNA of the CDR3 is TGTGCCAGCAGCTTGGGACTAGCGGAGATGCAGGAGCAGTACTTC.

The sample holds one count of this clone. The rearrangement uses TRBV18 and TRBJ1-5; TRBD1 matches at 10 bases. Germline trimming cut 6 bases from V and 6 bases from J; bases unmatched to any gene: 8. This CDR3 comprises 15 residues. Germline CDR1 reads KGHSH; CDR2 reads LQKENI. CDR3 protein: CASSEGQGVSQPQHF. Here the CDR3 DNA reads TGTGCCAGCTCGGAAGGACAGGGGGTAAGTCAGCCCCAGCATTTT.

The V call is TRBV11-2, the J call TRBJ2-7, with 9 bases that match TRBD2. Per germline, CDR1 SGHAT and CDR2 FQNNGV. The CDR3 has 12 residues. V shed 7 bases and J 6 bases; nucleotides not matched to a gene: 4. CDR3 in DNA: TGTGCCAGCAACCTAGCGGGGTTCGAGCAGTACTTC. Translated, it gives CASNLAGFEQYF.

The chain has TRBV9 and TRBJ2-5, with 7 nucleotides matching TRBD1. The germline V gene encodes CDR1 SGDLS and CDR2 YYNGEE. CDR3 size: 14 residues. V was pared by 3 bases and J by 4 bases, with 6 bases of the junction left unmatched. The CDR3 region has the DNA TGTGCCAGCAGCGAACAGGGGTTGGGAGAGACCCAGTACTTC. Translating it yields CASSEQGLGETQYF. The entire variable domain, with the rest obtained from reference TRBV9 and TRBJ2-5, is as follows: DSGVTQTPKHLITATGQRVTLRCSPRSGDLSVYWYQQSLDQGLQFLIQYYNGEERAKGNILERFSAQQFPDLHSELNLSSLELGDSALYFCASSEQGLGETQYFGPGTRLLVL.

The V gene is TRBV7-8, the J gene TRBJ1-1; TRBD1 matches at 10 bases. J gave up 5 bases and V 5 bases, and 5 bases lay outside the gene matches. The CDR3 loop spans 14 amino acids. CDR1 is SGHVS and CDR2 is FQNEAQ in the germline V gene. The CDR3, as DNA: TGTGCCAGCAGCCCCGGGACAGGGGTTACTGAAGCTTTCTTT. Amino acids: CASSPGTGVTEAFF.

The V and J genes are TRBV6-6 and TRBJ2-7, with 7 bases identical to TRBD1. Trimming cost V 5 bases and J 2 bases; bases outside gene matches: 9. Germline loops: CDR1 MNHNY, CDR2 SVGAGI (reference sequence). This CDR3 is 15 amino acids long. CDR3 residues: CASSNHRDSTYEQYF. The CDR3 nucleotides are TGTGCCAGCAGTAACCATCGGGACAGCACCTACGAGCAGTACTTC.

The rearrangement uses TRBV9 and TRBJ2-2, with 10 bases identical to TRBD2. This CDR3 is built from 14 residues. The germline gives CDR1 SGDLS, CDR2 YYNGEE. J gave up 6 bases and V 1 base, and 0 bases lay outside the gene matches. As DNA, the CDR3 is TGTGCCAGCAGCGTAAGCGGGGGGGCCGGGGAGCTGTTTTTT. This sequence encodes CASSVSGGAGELFF.

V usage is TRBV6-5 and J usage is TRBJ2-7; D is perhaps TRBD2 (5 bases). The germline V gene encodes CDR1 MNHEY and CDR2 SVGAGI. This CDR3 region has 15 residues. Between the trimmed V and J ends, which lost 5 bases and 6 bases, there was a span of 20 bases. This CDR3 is CASSRLPEASTEQYF. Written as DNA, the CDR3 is TGTGCCAGCAGTAGACTACCGGAGGCCTCCACCGAGCAGTACTTC.

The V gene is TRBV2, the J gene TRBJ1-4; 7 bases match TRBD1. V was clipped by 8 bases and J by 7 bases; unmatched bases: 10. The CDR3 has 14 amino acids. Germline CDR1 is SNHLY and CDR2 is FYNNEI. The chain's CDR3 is CASRVRGLGEKLFF. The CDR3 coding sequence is TGTGCCAGCCGGGTGAGGGGGCTGGGTGAAAAACTGTTTTTT.

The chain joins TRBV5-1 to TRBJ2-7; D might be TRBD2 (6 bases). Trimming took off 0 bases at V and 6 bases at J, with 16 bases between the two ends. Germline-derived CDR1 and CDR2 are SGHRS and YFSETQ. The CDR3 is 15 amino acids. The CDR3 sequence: CASSLALWGSGEQYF. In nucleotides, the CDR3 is TGCGCCAGCAGCTTGGCCTTATGGGGTAGCGGCGAGCAGTACTTC.

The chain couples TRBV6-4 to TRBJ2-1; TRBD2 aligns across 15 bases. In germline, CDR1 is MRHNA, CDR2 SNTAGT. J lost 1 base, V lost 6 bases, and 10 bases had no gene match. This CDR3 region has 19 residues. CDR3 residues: CASSPAGTSGGLSYNEQFF. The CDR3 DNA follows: TGTGCCAGCAGCCCCGCCGGGACTAGCGGGGGGCTATCCTACAATGAGCAGTTCTTC.

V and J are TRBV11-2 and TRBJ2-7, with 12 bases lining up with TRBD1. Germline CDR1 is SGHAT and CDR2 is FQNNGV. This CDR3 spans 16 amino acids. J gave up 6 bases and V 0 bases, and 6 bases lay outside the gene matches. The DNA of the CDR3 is TGTGCCAGCAGCTTAGATCCGGGACAGGGGGCCTCCGAGCAGTACTTC. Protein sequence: CASSLDPGQGASEQYF.

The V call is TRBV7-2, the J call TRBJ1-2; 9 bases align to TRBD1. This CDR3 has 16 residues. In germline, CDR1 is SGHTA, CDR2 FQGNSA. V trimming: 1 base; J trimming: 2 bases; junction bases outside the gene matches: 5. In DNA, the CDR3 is TGTGCCAGCAGCTTAGGGACAGGGGTAACAAACTATGGCTACACCTTC. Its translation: CASSLGTGVTNYGYTF. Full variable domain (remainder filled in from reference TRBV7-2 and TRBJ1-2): GAGVSQSPSNKVTEKGKDVELRCDPISGHTALYWYRQSLGQGLEFLIYFQGNSAPDKSGLPSDRFSAERTGGSVSTLTIQRTQQEDSAVYLCASSLGTGVTNYGYTFGSGTRLTVV.

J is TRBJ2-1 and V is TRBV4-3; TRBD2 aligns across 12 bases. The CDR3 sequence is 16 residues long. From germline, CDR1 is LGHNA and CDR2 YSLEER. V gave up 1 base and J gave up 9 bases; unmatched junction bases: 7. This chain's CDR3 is CASSQVGLAGGVEQFF. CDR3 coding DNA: TGCGCCAGCAGCCAAGTGGGCCTAGCGGGGGGGGTTGAGCAGTTCTTC.

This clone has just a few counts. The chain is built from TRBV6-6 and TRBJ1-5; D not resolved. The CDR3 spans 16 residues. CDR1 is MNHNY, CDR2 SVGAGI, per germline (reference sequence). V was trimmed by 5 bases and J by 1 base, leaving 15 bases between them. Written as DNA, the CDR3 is TGTGCCAGCAGTCTTTCCTGGGCGGGGAGCAATCAGCCCCAGCATTTT. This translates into CASSLSWAGSNQPQHF.

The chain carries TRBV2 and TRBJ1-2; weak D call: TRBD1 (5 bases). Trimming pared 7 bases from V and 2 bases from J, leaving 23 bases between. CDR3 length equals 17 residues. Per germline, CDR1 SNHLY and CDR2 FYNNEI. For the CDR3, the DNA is TGTGCCAGCATTCGGATTAAGGGAGGGGCGCCCAACTATGGCTACACCTTC. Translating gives CASIRIKGGAPNYGYTF.

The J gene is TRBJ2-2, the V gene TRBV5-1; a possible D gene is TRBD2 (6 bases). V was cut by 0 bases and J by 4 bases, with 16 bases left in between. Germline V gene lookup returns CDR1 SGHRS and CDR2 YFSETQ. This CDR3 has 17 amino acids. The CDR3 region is CASSLVKWATSTGELFF. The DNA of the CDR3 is TGCGCCAGCAGCTTGGTAAAGTGGGCGACTAGCACCGGGGAGCTGTTTTTT.

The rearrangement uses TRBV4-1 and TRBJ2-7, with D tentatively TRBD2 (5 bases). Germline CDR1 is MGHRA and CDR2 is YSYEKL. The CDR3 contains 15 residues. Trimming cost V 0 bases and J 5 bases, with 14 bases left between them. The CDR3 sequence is CASSQDRGYGDEQYF. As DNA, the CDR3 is TGCGCCAGCAGCCAAGATAGAGGGTACGGGGACGAGCAGTACTTC.

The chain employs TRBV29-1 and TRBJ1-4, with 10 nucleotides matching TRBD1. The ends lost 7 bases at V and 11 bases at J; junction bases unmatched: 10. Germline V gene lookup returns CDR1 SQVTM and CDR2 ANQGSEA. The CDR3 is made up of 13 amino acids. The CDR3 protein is CSASGTGEGKLFF. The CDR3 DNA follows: TGCAGCGCCTCCGGGACAGGGGAAGGGAAACTGTTTTTT.

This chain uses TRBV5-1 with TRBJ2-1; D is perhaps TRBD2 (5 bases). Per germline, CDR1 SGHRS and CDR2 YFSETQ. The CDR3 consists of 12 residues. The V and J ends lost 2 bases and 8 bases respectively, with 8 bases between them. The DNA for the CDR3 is TGCGCCAGCAGCTTTTTCGGGGATGAGCAGTTCTTC. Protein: CASSFFGDEQFF.